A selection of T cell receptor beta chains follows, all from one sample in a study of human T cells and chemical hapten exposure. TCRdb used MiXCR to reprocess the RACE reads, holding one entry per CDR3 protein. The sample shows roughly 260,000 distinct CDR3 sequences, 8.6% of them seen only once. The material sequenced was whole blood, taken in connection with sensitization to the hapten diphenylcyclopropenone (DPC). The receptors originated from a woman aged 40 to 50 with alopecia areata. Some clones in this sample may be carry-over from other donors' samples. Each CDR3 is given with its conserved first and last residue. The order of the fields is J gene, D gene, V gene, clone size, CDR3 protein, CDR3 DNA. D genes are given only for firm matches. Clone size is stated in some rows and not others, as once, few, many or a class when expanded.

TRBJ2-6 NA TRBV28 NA CASSFSGSGANVLTF TGTGCCAGCAGTTTTTCAGGGAGTGGGGCCAACGTCCTGACTTTC
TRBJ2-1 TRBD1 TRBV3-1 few CASSQDPSFWGQGNEQFF TGTGCCAGCAGCCAAGACCCCTCCTTTTGGGGACAGGGCAATGAGCAGTTCTTC
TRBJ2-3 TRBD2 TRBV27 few CATPHSGGRGDTQYF TGTGCCACCCCTCATAGCGGGGGCAGGGGAGATACGCAGTATTTT
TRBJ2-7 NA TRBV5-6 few CASSLVVGQGGDEQYF TGTGCCAGCAGCTTGGTGGTAGGGCAGGGAGGCGACGAGCAGTACTTC
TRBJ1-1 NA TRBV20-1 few CSASPGPHTEAFF TGCAGTGCTAGTCCCGGTCCCCACACTGAAGCTTTCTTT
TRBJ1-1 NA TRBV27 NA CASSLYPVGTEAFF TGTGCCAGCAGTTTATATCCGGTAGGGACTGAAGCTTTCTTT
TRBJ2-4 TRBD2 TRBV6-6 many CASSYGSSGRTNIQYF TGTGCCAGCAGTTACGGGTCTAGCGGGAGGACTAACATTCAGTACTTC
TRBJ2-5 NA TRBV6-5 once CASSVGSGTQYF TGTGCCAGCAGCGTCGGGTCGGGGACCCAGTACTTC
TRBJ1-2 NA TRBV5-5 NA CASSLFLANYGYTF TGTGCCAGCAGCTTGTTTCTAGCTAACTATGGCTACACCTTC
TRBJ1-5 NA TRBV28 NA CASSLWSQPQHF TGTGCCAGCAGTTTGTGGAGCCAGCCCCAGCATTTT
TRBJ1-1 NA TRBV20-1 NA CSAKVLRRSTNTEAFF TGCAGTGCTAAAGTCTTGCGAAGGTCAACAAACACTGAAGCTTTCTTT
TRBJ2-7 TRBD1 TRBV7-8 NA CASEDRAYEQYF TGTGCCAGTGAGGACAGGGCCTACGAGCAGTACTTC
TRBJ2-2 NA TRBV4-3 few CASSPLKTSGLNTGELFF TGCGCCAGCAGCCCTCTAAAGACGTCCGGGTTAAACACCGGGGAGCTGTTTTTT
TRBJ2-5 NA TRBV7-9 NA CASSQSTGQETQYF TGTGCCAGCAGCCAGTCCACGGGGCAAGAGACCCAGTACTTC
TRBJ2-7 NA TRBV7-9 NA CASSFRGDDEQYF TGTGCCAGCAGCTTTCGGGGTGACGACGAGCAGTACTTC
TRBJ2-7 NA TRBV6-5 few CASSLTANSPYEQYF TGTGCCAGCAGTTTGACGGCTAACTCCCCCTACGAGCAGTACTTC
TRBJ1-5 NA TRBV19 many CASTLRPNSNQPQHF TGTGCCAGTACCCTGCGGCCTAATAGCAATCAGCCCCAGCATTTT
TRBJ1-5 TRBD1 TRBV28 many CASRPTGGLGHF TGTGCCAGCAGGCCAACAGGGGGGTTAGGGCATTTT
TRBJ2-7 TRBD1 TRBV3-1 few CASSAVGTGGSEQYF TGTGCCAGCAGCGCCGTCGGGACAGGGGGCAGCGAGCAGTACTTC
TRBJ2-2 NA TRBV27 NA CASSLVGTLNTGELFF TGTGCCAGCAGTTTAGTCGGGACGCTAAACACCGGGGAGCTGTTTTTT
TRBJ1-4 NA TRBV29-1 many CSVEGGRTNEKLFF TGCAGCGTTGAAGGGGGCAGAACTAATGAAAAACTGTTTTTT
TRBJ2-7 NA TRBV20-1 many CSAAGNLDEQYF TGCAGTGCGGCAGGGAATCTGGACGAGCAGTACTTC
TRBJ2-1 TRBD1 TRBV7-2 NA CASSPDRVTEQFF TGTGCCAGCAGCCCCGACAGGGTAACTGAGCAGTTCTTC
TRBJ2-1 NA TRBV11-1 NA CASSLDGTPYNEQFF TGTGCCAGCAGCTTAGATGGGACACCCTACAATGAGCAGTTCTTC
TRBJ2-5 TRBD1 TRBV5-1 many CASSRLPGQEETQYF TGCGCCAGCAGCCGTTTACCGGGACAGGAAGAGACCCAGTACTTC
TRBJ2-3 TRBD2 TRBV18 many CASSPYTSGSTDTQYF TGTGCCAGCTCACCGTATACTAGCGGCAGCACAGATACGCAGTATTTT
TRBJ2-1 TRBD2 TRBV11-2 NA CASSLSSGRPDEQFF TGTGCCAGCAGCTTATCTAGCGGGAGGCCGGATGAGCAGTTCTTC